These T cell receptor beta chains were read from a single sample in a study of OX40 agonist ivuxolimab in advanced cancers. TCRdb's table, derived via immunoSEQ multiplex PCR, lists solely in-frame clones and lacks some. The sample carries approximately 70,000 clones, 75% to 85% recorded once. Sample: CD4+ or CD8+ T cells sorted from blood, taken in a trial of the OX40 agonist ivuxolimab. Receptors originate from an adult with an advanced solid tumor such as melanoma, head and neck, liver or kidney cancer. CDR3s include the opening cysteine and the closing phenylalanine or tryptophan. D genes are given only for firm matches. Rows may omit the clone size; those that give it use once, few, many or a size class.

>TRBJ1-4|15|once|TRBD1|TRBV30
TGTGCCTGGAGTGTCAAGGGGGCTGCTAATGAAAAACTGTTTTTT
CAWSVKGAANEKLFF
>TRBJ2-2|14|-|-|TRBV5-1
TGCGCCAGCAGCGGGGGTGGCATCACCGGGGAGCTGTTTTTT
CASSGGGITGELFF
>TRBJ1-5|13|-|-|TRBV30
TGTGCCTGGAACGGGGGGCGAAATCAGCCCCAGCATTTT
CAWNGGRNQPQHF
>TRBJ1-2|14|few|TRBD1|TRBV13
TGTGCCAGCAGCTTAGACGCAGGGGGCTATGGCTACACCTTC
CASSLDAGGYGYTF
>TRBJ2-7|13|-|-|TRBV11-3
TGTGCCAGCAGCTTAGGGAACTCCTACGAGCAGTACTTC
CASSLGNSYEQYF
>TRBJ2-5|16|-|TRBD2|TRBV11-2
TGTGCCAGCAGCCTGCCTAGCGGTGTGTACCAAGAGACCCAGTACTTC
CASSLPSGVYQETQYF
>TRBJ2-4|13|-|-|TRBV28
TGTGCCAGCAGTTTGGCACCCAAAAACATTCAGTACTTC
CASSLAPKNIQYF
>TRBJ2-1|15|-|TRBD2|TRBV7-9
TGTGCCAGCAGCTTATTAGCGGGGGGTACGAATGAGCAGTTCTTC
CASSLLAGGTNEQFF
>TRBJ2-2|11|-|-|TRBV5-4
TGTGCCAGCAGCCGAACCGGGGAGCTGTTTTTT
CASSRTGELFF
>TRBJ1-5|14|-|TRBD1|TRBV30
TGTGCCTGGAGTAAAAAACAGGGGGACCAGCCCCAGCATTTT
CAWSKKQGDQPQHF
>TRBJ2-2|19|-|-|TRBV21-1
TGTGCCAGCAGCAAAGAAGTTCTAACTAGCGGAGGGAACACCGGGGAGCTGTTTTTT
CASSKEVLTSGGNTGELFF
>TRBJ2-5|15|-|-|TRBV15
TGTGCCACCAGCAGAGCCCGGGGCCCCCAAGAGACCCAGTACTTC
CATSRARGPQETQYF
>TRBJ1-1|15|few|-|TRBV10-3
TGTGCCATCAGTGAGTCTCAGGACCTGAACACTGAAGCTTTCTTT
CAISESQDLNTEAFF
>TRBJ2-1|15|-|-|TRBV27
TGTGCCAGCACCATAACCGGGGGATCCTACAATGAGCAGTTCTTC
CASTITGGSYNEQFF
>TRBJ1-2|12|-|-|TRBV30
TGTGCCTGGACGGCGGGGGCGCGCGGCTACACCTTC
CAWTAGARGYTF
>TRBJ1-4|15|-|TRBD1|TRBV5-1
TGCGCCAGCAGCAGCCGACAGGGCCTCAATGAAAAACTGTTTTTT
CASSSRQGLNEKLFF
>TRBJ2-1|14|-|TRBD2|TRBV28
TGTGCCAGCAGTTGGGGTAGCGGGATCACTCGGCAGTTCTTC
CASSWGSGITRQFF
>TRBJ2-3|12|once|-|TRBV18
TGTGCCAGCTCACCCCGACTAGATACGCAGTATTTT
CASSPRLDTQYF
>TRBJ2-1|16|-|-|TRBV10-3
TGTGCCATCAGTGCCCCGGGACTTCCCCCGGAGAATGAGCAGTTCTTC
CAISAPGLPPENEQFF
>TRBJ1-2|14|-|TRBD1|TRBV9
TGTGCCAGCAGCCGGGACAGGAGAACTTATGGCTACACCTTC
CASSRDRRTYGYTF
>TRBJ2-3|16|-|TRBD2|TRBV7-2
TGTGCCAGCAGCTTATCCCCCGGGGGGTATACAGATACGCAGTATTTT
CASSLSPGGYTDTQYF
>TRBJ2-5|14|-|-|TRBV5-1
TGCGCCAGCAGTTTCGGTTCGGGCCCAGAGACCCAGTACTTC
CASSFGSGPETQYF
>TRBJ1-5|16|-|TRBD1|TRBV5-6
TGTGCCAGCAGCTTGGAGAGGGGGCATAGCAATCAGCCCCAGCATTTT
CASSLERGHSNQPQHF
>TRBJ1-1|13|-|-|TRBV5-1
TGCGCCAGCAGCTTGGCGGGGAACACTGAAGCTTTCTTT
CASSLAGNTEAFF
>TRBJ2-3|11|-|-|TRBV20-1
TGCAGTGATTCTCCCACAGATACGCAGTATTTT
CSDSPTDTQYF
>TRBJ1-2|13|once|-|TRBV10-2
TGCGCCAGCATGAGGCAGGTTAACTATGGCTACACCTTC
CASMRQVNYGYTF
>TRBJ2-6|16|few|-|TRBV4-1
TGCGCCAGCAGCCAAGGTTGGGGAGCCGGGGCCAACGTCCTGACTTTC
CASSQGWGAGANVLTF
>TRBJ2-2|13|-|-|TRBV29-1
TGCAGCTTTGGGCAGGGCGACACCGGGGAGCTGTTTTTT
CSFGQGDTGELFF
>TRBJ1-3|13|-|-|TRBV5-1
TGCGCCAGCAGCTCATCTGACGGAAACACCATATATTTT
CASSSSDGNTIYF
>TRBJ1-5|13|-|TRBD1|TRBV6-1
TGTGCCAGCACGGAGGGGGCTAATCAGCCCCAGCATTTT
CASTEGANQPQHF
>TRBJ2-5|20|-|TRBD2|TRBV5-5
TGTGCCAGCAGCTTCCTTCCTCGTGGGACTAGCGGGAGTTCGGGTGAGACCCAGTACTTC
CASSFLPRGTSGSSGETQYF
>TRBJ1-2|14|-|-|TRBV7-2
TGTGCCAGCAGCTTAAGTTCCTCGAAAAGTGGCTACACCTTC
CASSLSSSKSGYTF
>TRBJ1-3|16|-|-|TRBV11-2
TGTGCCAGCAGCAACTTGGCGGACAGTGAGGGAAACACCATATATTTT
CASSNLADSEGNTIYF
>TRBJ1-2|15|-|-|TRBV6-5
TGTGCCAGCAGTCCGGGAACTCTAAACAACTATGGCTACACCTTC
CASSPGTLNNYGYTF
>TRBJ1-5|14|-|-|TRBV5-1
TGCGCCAGCAGCTTGGAACCCGAGGGCCAGCCCCAGCATTTT
CASSLEPEGQPQHF
>TRBJ2-5|15|-|TRBD2|TRBV11-2
TGTGCCAGCAGCTTAGCGGGGGGGTCCCAAGAGACCCAGTACTTC
CASSLAGGSQETQYF
>TRBJ1-6|15|-|-|TRBV7-8
TGTGCCAGCAGCCCACTGGGGGCGGCACGGTCACCCCTCCACTTT
CASSPLGAARSPLHF
>TRBJ1-2|16|-|-|TRBV5-6
TGTGCCAGCAGCCTCGCGGGACGGCCAGCTAACTATGGCTACACCTTC
CASSLAGRPANYGYTF
>TRBJ1-1|14|-|-|TRBV11-2
TGTGCCAGCAGCCGAGGGGGGGCGAACACTGAAGCTTTCTTT
CASSRGGANTEAFF
>TRBJ1-1|13|-|-|TRBV9
TGTGCCAGCAGCGTAGACCAGGGAGGGCAAGCTTTCTTT
CASSVDQGGQAFF
>TRBJ1-2|14|-|-|TRBV5-6
TGTGCCAGCAGCTGGTGGGACGGACTCAGGGGCTACACCTTC
CASSWWDGLRGYTF
>TRBJ2-1|15|-|TRBD1|TRBV11-2
TGTGCCAGCAGCGCTACCGGGACAGGGGAGAATGAGCAGTTCTTC
CASSATGTGENEQFF
>TRBJ2-1|17|-|TRBD1|TRBV7-3
TGTGCCAGCAGCCCTAAACTGACAGGGACAGCCTACAATGAGCAGTTCTTC
CASSPKLTGTAYNEQFF
>TRBJ2-7|15|-|-|TRBV7-2
TGTGCCAGCAGCTTATCCCGTGGCGGGATTTACGAGCAGTACTTC
CASSLSRGGIYEQYF
>TRBJ1-2|15|-|-|TRBV11-2
TGTGCCAGCAGCTTAGATCCAGGCGCTAACTATGGCTACACCTTC
CASSLDPGANYGYTF
>TRBJ2-7|13|-|TRBD2|TRBV18
TGTGCCAGCTCACCTAACCTAGCGGACGAGCAGTACTTC
CASSPNLADEQYF
>TRBJ1-6|13|few|-|TRBV27
TGTGCCAGCAGGGGAACGGTTAATTCACCCCTCCACTTT
CASRGTVNSPLHF
>TRBJ2-7|14|-|-|TRBV9
TGTGCCAGCAGCGTACAGGACGGCACCTACGAGCAGTACTTC
CASSVQDGTYEQYF
>TRBJ2-2|14|-|-|TRBV6-1
TGTGCCAGCATCTGGCAAACGAACACCGGGGAGCTGTTTTTT
CASIWQTNTGELFF
>TRBJ1-2|12|few|-|TRBV28
TGTGCCAGCAGTTTAGAGTGGCGTGGCTACACCTTC
CASSLEWRGYTF
>TRBJ1-2|15|-|-|TRBV7-8
TGTGCCAGCAGCTTAGCGGGTCAGGGGTACTATGGCTACACCTTC
CASSLAGQGYYGYTF
>TRBJ2-7|13|-|-|TRBV19
TGTGCCAGTGCCAAAAGGGACACCTACGAGCAGTACTTC
CASAKRDTYEQYF